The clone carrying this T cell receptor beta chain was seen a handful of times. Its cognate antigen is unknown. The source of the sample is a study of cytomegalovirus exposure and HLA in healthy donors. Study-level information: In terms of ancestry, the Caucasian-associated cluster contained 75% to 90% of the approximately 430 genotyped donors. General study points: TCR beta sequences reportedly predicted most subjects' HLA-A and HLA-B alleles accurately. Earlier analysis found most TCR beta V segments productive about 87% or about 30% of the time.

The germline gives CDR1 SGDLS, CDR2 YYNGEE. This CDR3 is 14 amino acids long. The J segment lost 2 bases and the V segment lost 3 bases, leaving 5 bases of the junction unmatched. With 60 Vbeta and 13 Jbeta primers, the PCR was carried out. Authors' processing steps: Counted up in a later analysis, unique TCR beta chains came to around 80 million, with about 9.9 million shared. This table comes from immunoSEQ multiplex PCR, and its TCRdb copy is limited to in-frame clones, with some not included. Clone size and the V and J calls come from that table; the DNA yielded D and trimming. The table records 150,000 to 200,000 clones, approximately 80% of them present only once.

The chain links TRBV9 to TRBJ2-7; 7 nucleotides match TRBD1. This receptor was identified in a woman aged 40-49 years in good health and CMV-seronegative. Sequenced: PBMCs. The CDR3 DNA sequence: TGTGCCAGCAGCGCCCGGGACAGAGCCTACGAGCAGTACTTC. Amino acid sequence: CASSARDRAYEQYF.